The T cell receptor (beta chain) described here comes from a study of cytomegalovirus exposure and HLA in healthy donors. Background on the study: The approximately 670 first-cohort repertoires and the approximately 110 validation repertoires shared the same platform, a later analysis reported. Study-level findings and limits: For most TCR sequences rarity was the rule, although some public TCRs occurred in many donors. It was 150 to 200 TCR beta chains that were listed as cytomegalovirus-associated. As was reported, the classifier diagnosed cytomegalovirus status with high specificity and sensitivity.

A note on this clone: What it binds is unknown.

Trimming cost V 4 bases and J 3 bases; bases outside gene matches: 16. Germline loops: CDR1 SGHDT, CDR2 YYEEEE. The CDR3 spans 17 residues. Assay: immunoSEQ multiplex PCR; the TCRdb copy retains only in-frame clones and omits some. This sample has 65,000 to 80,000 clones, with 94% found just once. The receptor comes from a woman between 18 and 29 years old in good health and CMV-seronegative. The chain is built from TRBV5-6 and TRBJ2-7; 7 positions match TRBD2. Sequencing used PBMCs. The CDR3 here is CASSRRWPGGGNYEQYF. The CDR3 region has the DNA TGTGCCAGCAGCCGGCGGTGGCCGGGGGGTGGGAACTACGAGCAGTACTTC. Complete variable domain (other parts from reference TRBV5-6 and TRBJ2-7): DAGVTQSPTHLIKTRGQQVTLRCSPKSGHDTVSWYQQALGQGPQFIFQYYEEEERQRGNFPDRFSGHQFPNYSSELNVNALLLGDSALYLCASSRRWPGGGNYEQYFGPGTRLTVT.